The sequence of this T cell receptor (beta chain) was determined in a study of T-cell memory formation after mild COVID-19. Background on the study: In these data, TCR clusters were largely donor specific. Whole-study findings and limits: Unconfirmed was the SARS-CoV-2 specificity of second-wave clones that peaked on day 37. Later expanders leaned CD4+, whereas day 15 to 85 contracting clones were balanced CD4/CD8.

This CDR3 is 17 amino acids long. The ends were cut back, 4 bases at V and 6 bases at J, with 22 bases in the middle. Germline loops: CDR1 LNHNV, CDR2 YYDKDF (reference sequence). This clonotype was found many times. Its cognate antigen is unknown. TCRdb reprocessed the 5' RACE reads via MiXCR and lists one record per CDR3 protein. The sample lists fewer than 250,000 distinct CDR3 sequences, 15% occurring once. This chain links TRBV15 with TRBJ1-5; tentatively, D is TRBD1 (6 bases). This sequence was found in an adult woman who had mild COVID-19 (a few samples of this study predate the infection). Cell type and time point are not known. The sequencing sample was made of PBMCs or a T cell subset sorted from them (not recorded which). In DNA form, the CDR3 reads TGTGCCACCAGCACCCCGGTAGCCCAGGGGTCCACTCAGCCCCAGCATTTT. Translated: CATSTPVAQGSTQPQHF. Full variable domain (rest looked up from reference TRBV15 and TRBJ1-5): DAMVIQNPRYQVTQFGKPVTLSCSQTLNHNVMYWYQQKSSQAPKLLFHYYDKDFNNEADTPDNFQSRRPNTSFCFLDIRSPGLGDTAMYLCATSTPVAQGSTQPQHFGDGTRLSIL.